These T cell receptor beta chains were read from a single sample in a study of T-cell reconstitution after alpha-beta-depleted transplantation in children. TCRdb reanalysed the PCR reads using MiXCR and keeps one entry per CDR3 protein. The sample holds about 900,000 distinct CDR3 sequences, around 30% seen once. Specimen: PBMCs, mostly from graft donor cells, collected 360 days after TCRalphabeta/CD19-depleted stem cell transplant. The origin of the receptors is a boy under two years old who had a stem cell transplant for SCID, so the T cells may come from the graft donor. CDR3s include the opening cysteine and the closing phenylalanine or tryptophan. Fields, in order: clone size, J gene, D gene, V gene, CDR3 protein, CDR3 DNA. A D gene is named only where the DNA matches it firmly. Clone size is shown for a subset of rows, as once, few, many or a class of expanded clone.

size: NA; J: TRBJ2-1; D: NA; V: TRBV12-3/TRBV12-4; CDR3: CASSLGFNEQFF; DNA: TGTGCCAGCAGTTTGGGATTCAATGAGCAGTTCTTC
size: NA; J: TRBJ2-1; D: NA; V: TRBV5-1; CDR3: CASSLYGDLNNEQFF; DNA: TGCGCCAGCAGCTTGTACGGGGATTTGAACAATGAGCAGTTCTTC
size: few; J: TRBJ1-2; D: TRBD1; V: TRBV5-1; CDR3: CASSAGTGVEGYTF; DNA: TGCGCCAGCAGCGCAGGGACAGGGGTTGAGGGCTACACCTTC
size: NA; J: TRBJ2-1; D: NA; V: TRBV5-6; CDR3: CASSLVTSGAISFF; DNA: TGTGCCAGCAGCTTGGTGACTAGTGGGGCGATCTCCTTCTTC
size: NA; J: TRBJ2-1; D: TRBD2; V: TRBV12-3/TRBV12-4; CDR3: CASSGSGLASHEQFF; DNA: TGTGCCAGCAGTGGGTCCGGACTAGCGTCCCATGAGCAGTTCTTC
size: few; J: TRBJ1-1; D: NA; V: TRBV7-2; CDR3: CASSFKRRRANTEAFF; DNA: TGTGCCAGCAGCTTTAAGCGTAGGCGGGCGAACACTGAAGCTTTCTTT
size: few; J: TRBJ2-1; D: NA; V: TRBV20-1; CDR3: CSARGVGKQFF; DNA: TGCAGTGCTAGAGGGGTGGGAAAGCAGTTCTTC
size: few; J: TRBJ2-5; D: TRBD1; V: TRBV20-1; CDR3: CSQGQALGETQYF; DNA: TGCAGCCAGGGACAGGCCCTTGGGGAGACCCAGTACTTC
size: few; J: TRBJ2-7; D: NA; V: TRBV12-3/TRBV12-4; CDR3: CASSLLQGRLRGYEQYF; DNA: TGTGCCAGCAGTTTACTCCAGGGTAGGCTCCGGGGTTACGAGCAGTACTTC
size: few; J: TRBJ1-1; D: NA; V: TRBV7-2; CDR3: CASSFSGTQNTEAFF; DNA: TGTGCCAGCAGCTTTTCCGGGACACAGAACACTGAAGCTTTCTTT
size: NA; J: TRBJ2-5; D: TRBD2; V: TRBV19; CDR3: CASSFRTSGKQETQYF; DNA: TGTGCCAGTAGTTTCCGGACTAGCGGAAAACAAGAGACCCAGTACTTC
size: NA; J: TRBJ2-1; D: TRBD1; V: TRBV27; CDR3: CASKISQGAHNEQFF; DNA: TGTGCCAGCAAAATCTCACAGGGGGCGCACAATGAGCAGTTCTTC
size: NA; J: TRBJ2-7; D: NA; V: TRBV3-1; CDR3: CASSQRGYGYEQYF; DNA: TGTGCCAGCAGCCAAAGGGGTTACGGCTACGAGCAGTACTTC
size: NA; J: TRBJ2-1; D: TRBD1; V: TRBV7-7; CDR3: CASSFPGQGIYEQFF; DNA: TGTGCCAGCAGCTTCCCGGGACAGGGGATTTATGAGCAGTTCTTC
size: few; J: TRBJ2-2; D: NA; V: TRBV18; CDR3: CASSVDRTYTGELFF; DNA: TGTGCCAGCTCAGTCGACAGAACCTACACCGGGGAGCTGTTTTTT
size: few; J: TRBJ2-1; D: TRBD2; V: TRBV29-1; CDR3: CSVEAMRGLAEGSEQFF; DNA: TGCAGCGTTGAAGCCATGCGGGGACTAGCGGAGGGCAGTGAGCAGTTCTTC
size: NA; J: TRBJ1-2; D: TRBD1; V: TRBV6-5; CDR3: CASSYSTGERDYGYTF; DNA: TGTGCCAGCAGTTACTCGACAGGGGAAAGGGACTATGGCTACACCTTC
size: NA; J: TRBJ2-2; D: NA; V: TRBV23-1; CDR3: CASRQGGATGELFF; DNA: TGCGCCAGCAGGCAGGGGGGGGCCACCGGGGAGCTGTTTTTT
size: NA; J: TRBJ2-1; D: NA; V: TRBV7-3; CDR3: CASSLNSGAQWNEQFF; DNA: TGTGCCAGCAGCTTAAATTCAGGGGCTCAGTGGAATGAGCAGTTCTTC
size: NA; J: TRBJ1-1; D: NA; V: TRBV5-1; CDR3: CASSLFLTSTEAFF; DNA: TGCGCCAGCAGCTTGTTCCTGACCAGTACTGAAGCTTTCTTT
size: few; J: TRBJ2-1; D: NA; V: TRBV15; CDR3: CATSRKESSYNEQFF; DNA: TGTGCCACCAGCCGGAAGGAGAGCTCCTACAATGAGCAGTTCTTC
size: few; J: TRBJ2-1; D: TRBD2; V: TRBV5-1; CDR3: CASSPGLAGAPNEQFF; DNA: TGCGCCAGCAGCCCGGGACTAGCGGGGGCCCCCAATGAGCAGTTCTTC
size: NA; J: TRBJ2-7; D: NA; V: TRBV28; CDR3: CASSSNWDYEQYF; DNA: TGTGCCAGCAGTTCCAATTGGGACTACGAGCAGTACTTC
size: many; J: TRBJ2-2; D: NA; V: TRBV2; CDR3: CASKGELNTGELFF; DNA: TGTGCCAGCAAGGGGGAATTGAACACCGGGGAGCTGTTTTTT
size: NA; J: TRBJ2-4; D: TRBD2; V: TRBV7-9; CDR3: CASSLDGGGSRLIQYF; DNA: TGTGCCAGCAGCTTAGACGGGGGGGGAAGTCGCCTCATTCAGTACTTC
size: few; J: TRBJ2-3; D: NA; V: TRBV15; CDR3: CATSRNTEWRVYTDTQYF; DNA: TGTGCCACCAGCAGAAACACCGAGTGGAGGGTTTACACAGATACGCAGTATTTT
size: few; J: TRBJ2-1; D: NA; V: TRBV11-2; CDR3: CASSLVDYRVLDEQFF; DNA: TGTGCCAGCAGCTTAGTCGATTACAGGGTTTTGGATGAGCAGTTCTTC
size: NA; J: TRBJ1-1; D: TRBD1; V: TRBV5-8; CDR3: CASSPGEGAMNTEAFF; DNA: TGTGCCAGCAGCCCAGGGGAGGGGGCTATGAACACTGAAGCTTTCTTT
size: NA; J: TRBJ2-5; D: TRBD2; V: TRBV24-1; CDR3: CATSGGSIQETQYF; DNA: TGTGCCACCTCGGGAGGGTCGATTCAAGAGACCCAGTACTTC
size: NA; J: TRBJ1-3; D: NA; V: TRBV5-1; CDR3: CASSLEWVPGNTIYF; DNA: TGCGCCAGCAGCTTGGAATGGGTACCTGGAAACACCATATATTTT
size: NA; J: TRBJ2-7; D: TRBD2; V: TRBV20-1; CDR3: CSASPSGVSYEQYF; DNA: TGCAGTGCTAGTCCTAGCGGGGTCTCCTACGAGCAGTACTTC
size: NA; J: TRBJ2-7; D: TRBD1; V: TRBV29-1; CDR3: CSAIPGQGREQYF; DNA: TGCAGCGCAATACCGGGACAGGGGAGAGAGCAGTACTTC
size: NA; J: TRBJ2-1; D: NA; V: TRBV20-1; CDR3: CSATPTDRYNEQFF; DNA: TGCAGTGCTACACCTACGGACAGATACAATGAGCAGTTCTTC
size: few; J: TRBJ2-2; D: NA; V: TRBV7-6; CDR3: CASSSPPRNGELFF; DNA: TGTGCCAGCAGCTCCCCGCCGAGAAACGGGGAGCTGTTTTTT
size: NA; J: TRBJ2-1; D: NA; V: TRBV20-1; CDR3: CSARGELSYNEQFF; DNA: TGCAGTGCTAGAGGGGAACTTTCCTACAATGAGCAGTTCTTC
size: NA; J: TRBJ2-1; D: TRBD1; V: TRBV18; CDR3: CASSPDRGPSYEQFF; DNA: TGTGCCAGCTCACCAGACAGGGGGCCATCTTATGAGCAGTTCTTC
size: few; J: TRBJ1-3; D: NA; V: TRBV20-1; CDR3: CSARSGLGGGNTIYF; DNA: TGCAGTGCTAGGTCTGGGCTAGGGGGAGGAAACACCATATATTTT